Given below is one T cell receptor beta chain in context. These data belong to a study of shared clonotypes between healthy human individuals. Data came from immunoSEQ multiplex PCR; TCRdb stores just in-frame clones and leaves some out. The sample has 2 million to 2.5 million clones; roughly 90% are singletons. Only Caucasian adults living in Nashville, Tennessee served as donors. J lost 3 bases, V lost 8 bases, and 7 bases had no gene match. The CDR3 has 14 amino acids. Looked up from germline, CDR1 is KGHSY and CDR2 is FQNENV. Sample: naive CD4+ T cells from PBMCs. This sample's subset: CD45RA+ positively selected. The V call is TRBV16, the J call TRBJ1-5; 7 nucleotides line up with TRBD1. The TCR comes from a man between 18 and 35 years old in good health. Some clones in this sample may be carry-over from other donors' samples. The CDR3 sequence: CASSSTGVNQPQHF. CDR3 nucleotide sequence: TGTGCCAGCTCGTCTACAGGGGTCAATCAGCCCCAGCATTTT.